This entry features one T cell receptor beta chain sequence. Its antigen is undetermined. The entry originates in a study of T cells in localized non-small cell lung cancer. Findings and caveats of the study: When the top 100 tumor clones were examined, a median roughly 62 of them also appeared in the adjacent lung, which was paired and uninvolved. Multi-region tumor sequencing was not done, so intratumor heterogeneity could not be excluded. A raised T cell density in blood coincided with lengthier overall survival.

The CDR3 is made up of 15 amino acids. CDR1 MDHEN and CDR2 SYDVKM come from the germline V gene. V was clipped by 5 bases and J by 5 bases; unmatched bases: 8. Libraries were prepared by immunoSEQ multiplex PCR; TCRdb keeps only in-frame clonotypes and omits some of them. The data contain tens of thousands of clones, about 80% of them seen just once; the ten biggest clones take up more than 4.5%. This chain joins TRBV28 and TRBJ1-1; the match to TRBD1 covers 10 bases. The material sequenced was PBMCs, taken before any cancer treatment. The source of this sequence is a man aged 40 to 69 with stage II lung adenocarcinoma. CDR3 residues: CASSPGDRGLTEAFF. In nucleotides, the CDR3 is TGTGCCAGCAGTCCCGGTGACAGGGGGCTAACTGAAGCTTTCTTT.